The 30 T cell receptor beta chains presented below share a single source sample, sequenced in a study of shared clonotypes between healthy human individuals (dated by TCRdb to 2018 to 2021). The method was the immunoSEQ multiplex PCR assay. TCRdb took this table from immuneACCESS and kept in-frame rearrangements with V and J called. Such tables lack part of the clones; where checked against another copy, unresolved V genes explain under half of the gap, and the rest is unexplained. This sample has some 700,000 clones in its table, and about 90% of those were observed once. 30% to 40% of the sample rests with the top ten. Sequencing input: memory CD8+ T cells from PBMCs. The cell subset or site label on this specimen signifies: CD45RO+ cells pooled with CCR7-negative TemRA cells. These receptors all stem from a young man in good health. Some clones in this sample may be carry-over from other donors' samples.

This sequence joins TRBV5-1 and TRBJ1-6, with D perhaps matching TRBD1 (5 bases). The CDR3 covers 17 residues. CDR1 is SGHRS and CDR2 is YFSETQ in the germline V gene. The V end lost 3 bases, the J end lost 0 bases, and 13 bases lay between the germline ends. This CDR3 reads CASSSRGDSSYNSPLHF. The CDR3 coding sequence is TGCGCCAGCAGCTCCCGCGGTGACAGCTCCTATAATTCACCCCTCCACTTT.

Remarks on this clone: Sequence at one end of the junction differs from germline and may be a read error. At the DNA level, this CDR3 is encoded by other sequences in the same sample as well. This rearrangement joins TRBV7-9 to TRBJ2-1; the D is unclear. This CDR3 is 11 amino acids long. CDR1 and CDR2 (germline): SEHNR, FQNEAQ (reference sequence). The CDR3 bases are TGTGCCAGCAGCTCCTCCAATGAGCAGTTCTTC. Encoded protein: CASSSSNEQFF.

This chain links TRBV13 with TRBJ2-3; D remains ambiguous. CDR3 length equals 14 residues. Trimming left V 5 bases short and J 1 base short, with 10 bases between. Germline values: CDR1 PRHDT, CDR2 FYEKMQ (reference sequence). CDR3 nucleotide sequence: TGTGCCAGCAGCCAGCGCACCCGCACAGATACGCAGTATTTT. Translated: CASSQRTRTDTQYF.

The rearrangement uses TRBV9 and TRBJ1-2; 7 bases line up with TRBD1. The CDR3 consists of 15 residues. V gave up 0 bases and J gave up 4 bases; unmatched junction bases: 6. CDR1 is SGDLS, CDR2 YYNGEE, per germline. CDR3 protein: CASSVGTGGVYGYTF. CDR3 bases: TGTGCCAGCAGCGTAGGGACAGGTGGGGTCTATGGCTACACCTTC.

The chain's CDR3 is CASSRTPGQGRWQQKLFF. In DNA form, the CDR3 reads TGTGCCAGCAGCCGCACGCCGGGACAGGGGAGGTGGCAGCAAAAACTGTTTTTT. The J gene is TRBJ1-4, the V gene TRBV11-2; TRBD1 matches at 10 bases. The CDR3 is 18 residues long. V lost 5 bases, J lost 9 bases, and 18 bases stayed unmatched. Per the germline V gene, CDR1 is SGHAT and CDR2 is FQNNGV. The full variable domain, completed using reference TRBV11-2 and TRBJ1-4, is EAGVAQSPRYKIIEKRQSVAFWCNPISGHATLYWYQQILGQGPKLLIQFQNNGVVDDSQLPKDRFSAERLKGVDSTLKIQPAKLEDSAVYLCASSRTPGQGRWQQKLFFGSGTQLSVL.

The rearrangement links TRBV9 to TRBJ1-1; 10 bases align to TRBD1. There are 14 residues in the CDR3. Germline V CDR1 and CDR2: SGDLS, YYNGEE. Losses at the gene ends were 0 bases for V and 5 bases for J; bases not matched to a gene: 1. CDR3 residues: CASSVGTGGTEAFF. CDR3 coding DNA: TGTGCCAGCAGCGTAGGGACAGGGGGTACTGAAGCTTTCTTT.

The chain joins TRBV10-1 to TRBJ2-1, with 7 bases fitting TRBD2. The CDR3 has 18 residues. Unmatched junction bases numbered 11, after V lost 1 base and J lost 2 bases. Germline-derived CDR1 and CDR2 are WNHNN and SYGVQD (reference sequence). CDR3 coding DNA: TGCGCCAGCAGTGAGTATGCGGGGGAACTATCACCCTACAATGAGCAGTTCTTC. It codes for CASSEYAGELSPYNEQFF.

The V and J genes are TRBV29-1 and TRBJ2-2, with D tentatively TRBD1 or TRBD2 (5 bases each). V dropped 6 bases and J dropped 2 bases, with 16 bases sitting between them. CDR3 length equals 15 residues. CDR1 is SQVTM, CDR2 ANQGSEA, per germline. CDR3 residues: CSVAGTLSNTGELFF. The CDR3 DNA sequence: TGCAGCGTAGCCGGGACCTTAAGTAACACCGGGGAGCTGTTTTTT.

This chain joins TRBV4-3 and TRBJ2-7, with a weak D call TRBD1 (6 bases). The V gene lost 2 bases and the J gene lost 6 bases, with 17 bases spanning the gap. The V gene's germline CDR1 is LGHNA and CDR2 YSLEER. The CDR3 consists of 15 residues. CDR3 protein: CASSQTGTPLGEQYF. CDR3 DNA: TGCGCCAGCAGCCAAACCGGGACACCTTTGGGCGAGCAGTACTTC.

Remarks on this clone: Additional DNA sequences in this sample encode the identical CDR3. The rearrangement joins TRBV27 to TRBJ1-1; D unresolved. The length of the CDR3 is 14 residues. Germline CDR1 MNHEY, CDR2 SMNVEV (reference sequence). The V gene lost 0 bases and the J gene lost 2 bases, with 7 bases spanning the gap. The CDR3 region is CASSLSGSNTEAFF. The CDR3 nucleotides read TGTGCCAGCAGTTTATCCGGCTCCAACACTGAAGCTTTCTTT.

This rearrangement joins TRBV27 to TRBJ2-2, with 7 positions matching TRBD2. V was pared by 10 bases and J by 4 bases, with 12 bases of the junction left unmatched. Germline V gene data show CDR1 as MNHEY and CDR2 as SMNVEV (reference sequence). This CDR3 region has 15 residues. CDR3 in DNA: TGTGCCACCGCCTGGGGGGGAGTAGGCACCGGGGAGCTGTTTTTT. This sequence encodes CATAWGGVGTGELFF.

DNA for the CDR3: TGTGCCAGCAGTGGCAGGTCCTCTAACTATGGCTACACCTTC. It codes for CASSGRSSNYGYTF. The chain recombines TRBV9 with TRBJ1-2; D remains ambiguous. V lost 5 bases and J 0 bases, leaving 11 bases between the germline ends. This CDR3 region has 14 residues. The germline V gene has CDR1 SGDLS and CDR2 YYNGEE. The full variable domain, with the rest looked up from reference TRBV9 and TRBJ1-2, is DSGVTQTPKHLITATGQRVTLRCSPRSGDLSVYWYQQSLDQGLQFLIQYYNGEERAKGNILERFSAQQFPDLHSELNLSSLELGDSALYFCASSGRSSNYGYTFGSGTRLTVV.

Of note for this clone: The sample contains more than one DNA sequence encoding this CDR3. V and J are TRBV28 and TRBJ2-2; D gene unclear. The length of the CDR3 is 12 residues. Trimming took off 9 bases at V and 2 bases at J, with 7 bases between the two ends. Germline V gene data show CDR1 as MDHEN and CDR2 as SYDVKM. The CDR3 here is CASRFNTGELFF. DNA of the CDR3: TGTGCCAGTAGATTCAACACCGGGGAGCTGTTTTTT.

CDR3 residues: CAWSVGRGTLYEQYF. The CDR3 DNA reads TGTGCCTGGAGTGTTGGCAGGGGAACGCTCTACGAGCAGTACTTC. This rearrangement joins TRBV30 to TRBJ2-7, with D tentatively TRBD1 (6 bases). Trimming took 0 bases from V and 3 from J, leaving 15 bases between them. The CDR3 runs 15 residues. Germline assignment: CDR1 GTSNPN and CDR2 SVGIG (reference sequence).

CDR3 amino acids: CASSPHGGGSNEQFF. In nucleotides, the CDR3 is TGTGCCAGCAGCCCCCACGGCGGAGGGTCCAATGAGCAGTTCTTC. The chain recombines TRBV7-3 with TRBJ2-1; TRBD2 might be the D (6 bases). In germline, CDR1 is SGHTA, CDR2 FQGTGA. V lost 5 bases and J 6 bases, leaving 17 bases between the germline ends. The CDR3 extends over 15 amino acids. The variable domain in full, completed from reference TRBV7-3 and TRBJ2-1, reads GAGVSQTPSNKVTEKGKYVELRCDPISGHTALYWYRQSLGQGPEFLIYFQGTGAADDSGLPNDRFFAVRPEGSVSTLKIQRTERGDSAVYLCASSPHGGGSNEQFFGPGTRLTVL.

As DNA, the CDR3 is TGTGCCAGCAGTGAACAGGGTTCCTACGAGCAGTACTTC. Encoded protein: CASSEQGSYEQYF. The rearrangement uses TRBV25-1 and TRBJ2-7, with a possible D match to TRBD1 (5 bases). V was pared by 2 bases and J by 1 base, with 6 bases between. Per the germline V gene, CDR1 is MGHDK and CDR2 is SYGVNS. The CDR3 sequence is 13 residues long.

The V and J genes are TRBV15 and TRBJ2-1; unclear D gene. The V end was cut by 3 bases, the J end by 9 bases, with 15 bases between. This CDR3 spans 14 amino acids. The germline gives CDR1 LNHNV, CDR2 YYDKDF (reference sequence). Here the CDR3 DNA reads TGTGCCACCAGCAGGGAAAGATTCAGCTTTGAGCAGTTCTTC. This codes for CATSRERFSFEQFF.

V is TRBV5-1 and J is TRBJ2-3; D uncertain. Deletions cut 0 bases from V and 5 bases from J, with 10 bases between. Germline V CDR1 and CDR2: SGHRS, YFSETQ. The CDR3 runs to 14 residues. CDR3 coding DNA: TGCGCCAGCAGCTTGGAGGCAGCTAGAGATACGCAGTATTTT. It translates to CASSLEAARDTQYF.

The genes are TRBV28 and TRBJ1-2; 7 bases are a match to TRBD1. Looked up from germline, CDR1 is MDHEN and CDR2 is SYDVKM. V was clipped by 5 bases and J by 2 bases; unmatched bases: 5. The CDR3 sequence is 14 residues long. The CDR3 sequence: CASSQGTENYGYTF. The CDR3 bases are TGTGCCAGCAGTCAAGGGACAGAGAACTATGGCTACACCTTC.

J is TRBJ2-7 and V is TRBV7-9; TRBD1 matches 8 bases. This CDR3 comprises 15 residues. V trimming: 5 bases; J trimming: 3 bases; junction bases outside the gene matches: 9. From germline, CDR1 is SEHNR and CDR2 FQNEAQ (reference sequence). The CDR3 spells CASSGRTGKDYEQYF. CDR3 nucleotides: TGTGCCAGCAGCGGGCGGACAGGGAAAGACTACGAGCAGTACTTC.

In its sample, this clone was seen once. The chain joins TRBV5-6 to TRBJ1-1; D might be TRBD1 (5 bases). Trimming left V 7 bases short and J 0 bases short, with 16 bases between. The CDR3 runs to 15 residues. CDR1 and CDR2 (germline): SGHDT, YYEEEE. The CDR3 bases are TGTGCCAGCTGTCCCTGGGGGTCCATGAACACTGAAGCTTTCTTT. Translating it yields CASCPWGSMNTEAFF.

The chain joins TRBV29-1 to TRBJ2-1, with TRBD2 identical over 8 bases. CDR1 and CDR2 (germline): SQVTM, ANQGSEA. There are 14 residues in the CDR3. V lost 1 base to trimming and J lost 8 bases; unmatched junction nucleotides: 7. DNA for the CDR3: TGCAGCGTTGAAGGGACTAGCTTCACCTATGAGCAGTTCTTC. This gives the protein CSVEGTSFTYEQFF.

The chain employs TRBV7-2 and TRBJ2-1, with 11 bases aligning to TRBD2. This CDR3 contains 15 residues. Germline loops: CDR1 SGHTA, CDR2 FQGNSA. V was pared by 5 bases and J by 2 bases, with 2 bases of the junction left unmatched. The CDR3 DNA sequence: TGTGCCAGCAGCAATAGCGGGAGGGCCTACAATGAGCAGTTCTTC. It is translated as CASSNSGRAYNEQFF.

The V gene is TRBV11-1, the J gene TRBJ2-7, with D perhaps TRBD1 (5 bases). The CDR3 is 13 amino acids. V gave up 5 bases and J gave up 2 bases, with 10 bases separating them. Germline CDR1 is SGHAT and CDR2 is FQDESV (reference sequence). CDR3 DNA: TGTGCCAGCAGCCCGACAGAAACCTACGAGCAGTACTTC. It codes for CASSPTETYEQYF. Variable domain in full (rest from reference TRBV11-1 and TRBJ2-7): EAEVAQSPRYKITEKSQAVAFWCDPISGHATLYWYRQILGQGPELLVQFQDESVVDDSQLPKDRFSAERLKGVDSTLKIQPAELGDSAMYLCASSPTETYEQYFGPGTRLTVT.

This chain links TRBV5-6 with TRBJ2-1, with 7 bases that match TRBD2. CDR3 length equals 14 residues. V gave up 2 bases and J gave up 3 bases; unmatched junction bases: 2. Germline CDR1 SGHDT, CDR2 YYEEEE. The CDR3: CASSLQRGYNEQFF. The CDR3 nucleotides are TGTGCCAGCAGCTTACAGCGGGGCTACAATGAGCAGTTCTTC.

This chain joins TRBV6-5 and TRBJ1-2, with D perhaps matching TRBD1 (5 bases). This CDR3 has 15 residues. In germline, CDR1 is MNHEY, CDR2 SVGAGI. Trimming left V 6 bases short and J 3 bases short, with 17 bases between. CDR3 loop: CASRSPERDHYGYTF. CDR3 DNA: TGTGCCAGCAGGTCCCCGGAGCGGGACCACTATGGCTACACCTTC.

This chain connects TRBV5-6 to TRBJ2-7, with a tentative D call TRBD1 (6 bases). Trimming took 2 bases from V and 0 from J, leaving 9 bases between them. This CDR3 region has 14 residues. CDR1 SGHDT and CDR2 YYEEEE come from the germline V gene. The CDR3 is CASSFDRNSYEQYF. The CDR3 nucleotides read TGTGCCAGCAGCTTTGACAGGAACTCCTACGAGCAGTACTTC.

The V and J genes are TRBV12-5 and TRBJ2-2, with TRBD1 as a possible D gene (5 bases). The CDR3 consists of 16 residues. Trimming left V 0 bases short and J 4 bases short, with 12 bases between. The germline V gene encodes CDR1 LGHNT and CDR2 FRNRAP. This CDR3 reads CASGLVTDILTGELFF. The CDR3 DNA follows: TGTGCTAGTGGTTTGGTCACGGACATACTCACCGGGGAGCTGTTTTTT. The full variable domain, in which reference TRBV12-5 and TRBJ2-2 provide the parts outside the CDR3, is DARVTQTPRHKVTEMGQEVTMRCQPILGHNTVFWYRQTMMQGLELLAYFRNRAPLDDSGMPKDRFSAEMPDATLATLKIQPSEPRDSAVYFCASGLVTDILTGELFFGEGSRLTVL.

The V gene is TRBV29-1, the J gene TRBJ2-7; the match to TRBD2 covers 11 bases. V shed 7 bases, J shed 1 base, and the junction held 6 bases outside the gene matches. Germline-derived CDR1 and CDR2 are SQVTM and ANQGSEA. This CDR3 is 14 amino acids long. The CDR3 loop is CSGVTSGASYEQYF. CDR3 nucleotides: TGCAGCGGGGTGACTAGCGGGGCTTCCTACGAGCAGTACTTC.

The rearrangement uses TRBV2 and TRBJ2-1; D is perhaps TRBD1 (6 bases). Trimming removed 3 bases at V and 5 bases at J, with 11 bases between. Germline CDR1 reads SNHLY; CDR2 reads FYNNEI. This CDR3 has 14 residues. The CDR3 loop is CASSDGRGHNEQFF. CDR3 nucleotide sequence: TGTGCCAGCAGTGACGGCAGGGGCCACAATGAGCAGTTCTTC.